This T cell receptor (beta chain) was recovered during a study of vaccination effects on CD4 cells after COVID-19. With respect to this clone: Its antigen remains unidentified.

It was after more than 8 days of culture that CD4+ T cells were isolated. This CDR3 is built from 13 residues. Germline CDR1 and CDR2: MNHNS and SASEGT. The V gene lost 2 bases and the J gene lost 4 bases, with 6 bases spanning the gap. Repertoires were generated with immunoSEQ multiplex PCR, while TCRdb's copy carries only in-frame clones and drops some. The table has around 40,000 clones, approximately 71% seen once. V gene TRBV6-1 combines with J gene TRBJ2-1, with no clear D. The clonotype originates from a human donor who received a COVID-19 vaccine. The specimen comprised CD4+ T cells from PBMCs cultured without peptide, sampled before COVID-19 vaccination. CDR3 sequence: CASSENTYNEQFF. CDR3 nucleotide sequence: TGTGCCAGCAGTGAAAACACATACAATGAGCAGTTCTTC.